The rows below give T cell receptor beta chains drawn from one sample of a study of T cells after yellow fever vaccination. Via MiXCR, TCRdb re-called the 5' RACE reads, giving one row per CDR3 protein. The table lists fewer than 450,000 distinct CDR3 sequences, roughly 4% of them singletons, with approximately 24% in the top ten. The source material was PBMCs, sampled 5 days after the yellow fever booster vaccination. These receptors were collected from a man aged 18 to 35 who received the YFV17D yellow fever vaccine. CDR3s include the opening cysteine and the closing phenylalanine or tryptophan. D genes are given only for firm matches. Size is stated for part of the rows, as once, few or many counts, or as a class when the clone is expanded.

j_call | d_call | clone_size | v_call | cdr3_aa | cdr3_nt
TRBJ1-2 | NA | NA | TRBV7-2 | CASSPPRRDGYTF | TGTGCCAGCAGCCCCCCAAGGAGAGATGGCTACACCTTC
TRBJ1-1 | NA | NA | TRBV5-4 | CASSLGGQMNTEAFF | TGTGCCAGCAGCCTCGGAGGCCAGATGAACACTGAAGCTTTCTTT
TRBJ1-2 | TRBD1 | many | TRBV28 | CASRPVWGQAYGYTF | TGTGCCAGCAGGCCGGTCTGGGGACAGGCATATGGCTACACCTTC
TRBJ2-1 | TRBD2 | few | TRBV2 | CASIAGTSGTNEQFF | TGTGCCAGCATCGCCGGGACTAGCGGGACTAATGAGCAGTTCTTC
TRBJ2-3 | TRBD2 | few | TRBV12-3/TRBV12-4 | CASSRPSGGPSQDTQYF | TGTGCCAGCAGCCGGCCTAGCGGGGGGCCTAGCCAAGATACGCAGTATTTT
TRBJ1-1 | NA | few | TRBV19 | CASSNSGSTMNTEAFF | TGTGCCAGTAGTAACTCCGGATCTACTATGAACACTGAAGCTTTCTTT
TRBJ1-4 | NA | many | TRBV10-3 | CAISESGADEKLFF | TGTGCCATCAGTGAGTCAGGGGCAGATGAAAAACTGTTTTTT
TRBJ2-1 | TRBD1 | NA | TRBV20-1 | CSATPGGFGNEQFF | TGCAGTGCTACCCCAGGGGGCTTTGGCAATGAGCAGTTCTTC
TRBJ2-3 | NA | many | TRBV29-1 | CSVNVGSTDTQYF | TGCAGCGTTAACGTGGGGAGCACAGATACGCAGTATTTT
TRBJ1-6 | NA | NA | TRBV12-3/TRBV12-4 | CASTRDNSPLHF | TGTGCCAGCACCAGGGACAATTCACCCCTCCACTTT
TRBJ2-4 | NA | many | TRBV12-3/TRBV12-4 | CASAGGGAKNIQYF | TGTGCCAGCGCCGGTGGGGGAGCCAAAAACATTCAGTACTTC
TRBJ1-2 | TRBD1 | few | TRBV20-1 | CSALTGGYGYTF | TGCAGTGCTTTGACAGGGGGCTATGGCTACACCTTC
TRBJ1-4 | NA | NA | TRBV9 | CASSPSGATNEKLFF | TGTGCCAGCAGCCCCTCCGGAGCAACTAATGAAAAACTGTTTTTT
TRBJ2-1 | TRBD2 | NA | TRBV4-1 | CASSLNLPGLAGASNEQFF | TGCGCCAGCAGCCTGAACCTACCGGGACTAGCGGGGGCCTCCAATGAGCAGTTCTTC
TRBJ2-3 | NA | few | TRBV2 | CASSEKGGEKDTQYF | TGTGCCAGCAGTGAAAAAGGCGGGGAAAAAGATACGCAGTATTTT
TRBJ1-3 | NA | few | TRBV18 | CASSPQPGLNSGNTIYF | TGTGCCAGCTCACCCCAACCGGGACTGAACTCTGGAAACACCATATATTTT
TRBJ2-5 | NA | many | TRBV7-2 | CASSSGPGETQYF | TGTGCCAGCAGCTCGGGTCCGGGAGAGACCCAGTACTTC
TRBJ2-1 | NA | many | TRBV9 | CASSVAQEPSYNEQFF | TGTGCCAGCAGCGTAGCCCAGGAGCCCTCCTACAATGAGCAGTTCTTC
TRBJ1-5 | TRBD1 | many | TRBV7-9 | CASTFGQGAIQPQHF | TGTGCCAGCACCTTTGGACAGGGAGCTATTCAGCCCCAGCATTTT
TRBJ1-5 | NA | NA | TRBV3-1 | CASSQDWGNQPQHF | TGTGCCAGCAGCCAAGATTGGGGCAATCAGCCCCAGCATTTT
TRBJ2-3 | TRBD1 | NA | TRBV4-2 | CASSQVGQGTDTQYF | TGTGCCAGCAGCCAAGTAGGACAGGGGACAGATACGCAGTATTTT
TRBJ2-5 | NA | many | TRBV7-9 | CASSLAGSQETQYF | TGTGCCAGCAGCTTAGCCGGGTCCCAAGAGACCCAGTACTTC
TRBJ2-7 | NA | NA | TRBV12-3/TRBV12-4 | CASRRGDTYEQYF | TGTGCCAGCAGAAGGGGGGATACCTACGAGCAGTACTTC
TRBJ1-2 | TRBD1 | NA | TRBV5-1 | CASSPPQGGTGYGYTF | TGCGCCAGCAGCCCTCCTCAGGGCGGGACAGGGTATGGCTACACCTTC
TRBJ2-7 | NA | many | TRBV7-2 | CASSLGPTPLEQYF | TGTGCCAGCAGCCTCGGACCCACACCCCTCGAGCAGTACTTC
TRBJ1-4 | NA | many | TRBV7-2 | CASTLGGMREKLFF | TGTGCCAGCACCCTGGGGGGCATGCGGGAAAAACTGTTTTTT
TRBJ1-1 | NA | few | TRBV6-5 | CASSYSASAGNTEAFF | TGTGCCAGCAGTTACTCAGCCTCGGCGGGGAACACTGAAGCTTTCTTT
TRBJ2-2 | NA | few | TRBV7-9 | CASSLGQFTGELFF | TGTGCCAGCAGCTTAGGCCAATTCACCGGGGAGCTGTTTTTT
TRBJ1-1 | NA | NA | TRBV12-3/TRBV12-4 | CASSFGRWNTEAFF | TGTGCCAGCAGTTTTGGACGCTGGAACACTGAAGCTTTCTTT
TRBJ1-1 | NA | many | TRBV29-1 | CSVEPGAANTEAFF | TGCAGCGTTGAACCGGGGGCGGCGAACACTGAAGCTTTCTTT
TRBJ2-3 | TRBD1 | NA | TRBV4-1 | CASSQPGQGLGNTQYF | TGCGCCAGCAGCCAGCCGGGACAGGGATTGGGGAATACGCAGTATTTT
TRBJ1-4 | TRBD1 | few | TRBV4-1 | CASSQEAGGSQKLFF | TGCGCCAGCAGCCAAGAAGCAGGGGGTTCGCAAAAACTGTTTTTT
TRBJ2-6 | NA | NA | TRBV21-1 | CASSPTVASGANVLTF | NA
TRBJ1-4 | TRBD1 | NA | TRBV5-1 | CASSGAGTVDEKLFF | TGCGCCAGCAGCGGAGCCGGGACAGTAGATGAAAAACTGTTTTTT
TRBJ1-5 | NA | few | TRBV20-1 | CSARQELNQPQHF | TGCAGTGCTAGACAGGAGCTCAATCAGCCCCAGCATTTT
TRBJ2-3 | TRBD2 | many | TRBV20-1 | CSGSGGAGTDTQYF | TGCAGTGGAAGCGGGGGGGCTGGCACAGATACGCAGTATTTT
TRBJ1-5 | NA | NA | TRBV19 | CASRVGQLGWPQHF | TGTGCCAGTAGAGTTGGACAGCTTGGTTGGCCCCAGCATTTT
TRBJ2-3 | NA | NA | TRBV7-9 | CASSPTPDTQYF | TGTGCCAGCAGCCCCACCCCAGATACGCAGTATTTT
TRBJ2-1 | TRBD1 | few | TRBV7-6 | CASSFRPQGNEQFF | TGTGCCAGCAGCTTTCGACCACAGGGGAATGAGCAGTTCTTC
TRBJ2-1 | NA | few | TRBV27 | CASSRQGWEQFF | TGTGCCAGCAGTCGCCAGGGATGGGAGCAGTTCTTC
TRBJ2-5 | NA | many | TRBV7-6 | CASSLVWGGETQYF | TGTGCCAGCAGCTTAGTTTGGGGCGGGGAGACCCAGTACTTC
TRBJ2-5 | NA | NA | TRBV28 | CASTPDIPSAETQYF | TGTGCCAGCACCCCCGACATCCCCTCGGCAGAGACCCAGTACTTC
TRBJ1-1 | TRBD1 | few | TRBV4-2 | CASSQESGQINTEAFF | TGTGCCAGCAGCCAAGAGTCGGGACAGATAAACACTGAAGCTTTCTTT
TRBJ2-1 | TRBD2 | few | TRBV20-1 | CSALSPGRLAGSSGYNEQFF | TGCAGTGCCCTAAGTCCAGGGAGGCTAGCGGGGTCGTCGGGTTACAATGAGCAGTTCTTC
TRBJ1-1 | NA | many | TRBV9 | CASSVDWGGNTEAFF | TGTGCCAGCAGCGTAGATTGGGGGGGGAACACTGAAGCTTTCTTT
TRBJ2-1 | NA | few | TRBV2 | CASFKGVRAYNEQFF | TGTGCCAGCTTTAAGGGGGTTCGCGCCTACAATGAGCAGTTCTTC
TRBJ1-1 | NA | NA | TRBV10-1 | CASSESQEGISDTEAFF | TGCGCCAGCAGTGAGTCTCAGGAGGGGATTTCGGACACTGAAGCTTTCTTT
TRBJ1-4 | TRBD1 | NA | TRBV28 | CASTEDRTGGEKLFF | TGTGCCAGCACCGAAGATAGGACAGGGGGGGAAAAACTGTTTTTT
TRBJ1-2 | NA | NA | TRBV29-1 | CSVTRTSGYTF | TGCAGCGTTACTAGGACTTCTGGCTACACCTTC
TRBJ1-5 | NA | NA | TRBV12-3/TRBV12-4 | CASSWQVSLGQPQHF | TGTGCCAGCAGTTGGCAGGTCAGTTTAGGTCAGCCCCAGCATTTT
TRBJ2-3 | TRBD2 | NA | TRBV7-2 | CASSGPTSGVTQYF | TGTGCCAGCAGCGGACCGACTAGCGGGGTTACGCAGTATTTT
TRBJ2-2 | TRBD2 | many | TRBV7-2 | CASSTSLAGGPRAGELFF | TGTGCCAGCAGCACCTCACTAGCGGGGGGGCCTCGGGCCGGGGAGCTGTTTTTT
TRBJ2-7 | TRBD1 | many | TRBV18 | CASSPPTGTYEQYF | TGTGCCAGCTCACCACCGACAGGGACCTACGAGCAGTACTTC
TRBJ2-3 | NA | NA | TRBV18 | CASSPGWTTDTQYF | TGTGCCAGCTCCCCCGGATGGACTACAGATACGCAGTATTTT
TRBJ2-1 | NA | few | TRBV12-3/TRBV12-4 | CASSDASLGEAYNEQFF | TGTGCCAGCAGTGACGCCTCCCTTGGGGAAGCCTACAATGAGCAGTTCTTC
TRBJ2-1 | NA | NA | TRBV5-1 | CASSLGRRAVGNEQFF | TGCGCCAGCAGCTTAGGTCGCAGGGCGGTGGGCAATGAGCAGTTCTTC
TRBJ2-7 | TRBD1 | many | TRBV15 | CATSRSPGQGRDEQYF | TGTGCCACCAGCAGATCCCCGGGACAGGGAAGGGACGAGCAGTACTTC